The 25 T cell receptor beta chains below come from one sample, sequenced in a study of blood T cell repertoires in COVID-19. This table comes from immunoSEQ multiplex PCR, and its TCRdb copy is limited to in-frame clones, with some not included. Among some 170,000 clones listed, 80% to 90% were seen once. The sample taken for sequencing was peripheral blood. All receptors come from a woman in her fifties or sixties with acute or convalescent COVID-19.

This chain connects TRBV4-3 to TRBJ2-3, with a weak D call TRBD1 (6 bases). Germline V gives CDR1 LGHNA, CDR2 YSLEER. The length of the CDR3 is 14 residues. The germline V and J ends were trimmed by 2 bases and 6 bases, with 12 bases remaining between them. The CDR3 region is CASSQSNREDTQYF. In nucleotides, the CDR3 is TGCGCCAGCAGCCAATCAAACAGGGAGGATACGCAGTATTTT.

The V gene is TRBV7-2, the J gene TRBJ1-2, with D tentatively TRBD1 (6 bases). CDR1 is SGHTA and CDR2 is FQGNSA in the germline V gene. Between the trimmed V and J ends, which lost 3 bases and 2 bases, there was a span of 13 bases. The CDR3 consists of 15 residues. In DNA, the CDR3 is TGTGCCAGCAGCTTTTCGGGGGGCGCAAACTATGGCTACACCTTC. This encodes CASSFSGGANYGYTF.

CDR3 protein: CASSPSSDYEQYF. CDR3 sequence (DNA): TGTGCCAGCAGCCCGTCGAGCGACTACGAGCAGTACTTC. This chain uses TRBV6-5 with TRBJ2-7, with D unresolved. Trimming took off 6 bases at V and 3 bases at J, with 12 bases between the two ends. The CDR3 is 13 amino acids. Germline V gene sequence: CDR1 MNHEY, CDR2 SVGAGI.

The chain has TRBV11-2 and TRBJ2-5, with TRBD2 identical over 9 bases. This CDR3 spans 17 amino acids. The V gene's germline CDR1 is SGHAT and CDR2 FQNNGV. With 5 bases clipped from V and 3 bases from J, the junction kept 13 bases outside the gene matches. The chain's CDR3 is CASSRGPSASGEETQYF. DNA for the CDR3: TGTGCCAGCAGCCGAGGCCCCTCGGCTAGCGGGGAAGAGACCCAGTACTTC.

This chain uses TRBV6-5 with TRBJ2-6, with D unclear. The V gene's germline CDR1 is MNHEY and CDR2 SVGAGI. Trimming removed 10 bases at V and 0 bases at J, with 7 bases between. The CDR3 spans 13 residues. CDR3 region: CATLRSGANVLTF. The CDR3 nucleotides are TGTGCCACCCTACGCTCTGGGGCCAACGTCCTGACTTTC.

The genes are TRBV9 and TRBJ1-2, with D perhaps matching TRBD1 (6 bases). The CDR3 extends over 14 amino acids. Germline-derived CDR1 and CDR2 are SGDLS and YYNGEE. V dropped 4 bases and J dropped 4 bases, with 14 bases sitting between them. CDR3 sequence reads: CASSPFGQSYGYTF. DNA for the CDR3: TGTGCCAGCAGCCCGTTCGGACAGTCCTATGGCTACACCTTC.

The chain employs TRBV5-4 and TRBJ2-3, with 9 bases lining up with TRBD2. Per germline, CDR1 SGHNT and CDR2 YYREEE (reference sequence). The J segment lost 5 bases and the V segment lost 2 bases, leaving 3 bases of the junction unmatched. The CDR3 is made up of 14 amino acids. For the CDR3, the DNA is TGTGCCAGCAGCTTTGCGGGAGGGAAAGATACGCAGTATTTT. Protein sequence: CASSFAGGKDTQYF.

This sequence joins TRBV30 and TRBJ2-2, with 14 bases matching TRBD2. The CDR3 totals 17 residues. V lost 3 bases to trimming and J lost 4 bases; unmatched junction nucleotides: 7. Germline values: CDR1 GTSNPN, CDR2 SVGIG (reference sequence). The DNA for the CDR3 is TGTGCCTGGAGGGAGCTGGGACTAGCGGGAGTCACCGGGGAGCTGTTTTTT. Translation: CAWRELGLAGVTGELFF.

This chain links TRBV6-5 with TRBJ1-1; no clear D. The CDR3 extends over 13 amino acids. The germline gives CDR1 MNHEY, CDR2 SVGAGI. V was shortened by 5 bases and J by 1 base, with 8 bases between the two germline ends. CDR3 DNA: TGTGCCAGCAGTAGCCGGGAGAACACTGAAGCTTTCTTT. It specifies CASSSRENTEAFF.

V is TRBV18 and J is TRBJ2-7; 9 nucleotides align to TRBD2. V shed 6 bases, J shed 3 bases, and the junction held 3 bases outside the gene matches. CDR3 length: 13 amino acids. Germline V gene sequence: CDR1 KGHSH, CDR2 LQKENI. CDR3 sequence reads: CASSRTSDYEQYF. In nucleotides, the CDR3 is TGTGCCAGCTCGAGGACTAGCGACTACGAGCAGTACTTC. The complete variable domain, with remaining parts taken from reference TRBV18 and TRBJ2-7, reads NAGVMQNPRHLVRRRGQEARLRCSPMKGHSHVYWYRQLPEEGLKFMVYLQKENIIDESGMPKERFSAEFPKEGPSILRIQQVVRGDSAAYFCASSRTSDYEQYFGPGTRLTVT.

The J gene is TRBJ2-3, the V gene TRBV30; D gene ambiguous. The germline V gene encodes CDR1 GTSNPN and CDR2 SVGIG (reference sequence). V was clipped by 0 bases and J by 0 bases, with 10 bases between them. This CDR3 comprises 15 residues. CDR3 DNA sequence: TGTGCCTGGAGTGTATCTACCTGGAGCACAGATACGCAGTATTTT. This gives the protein CAWSVSTWSTDTQYF.

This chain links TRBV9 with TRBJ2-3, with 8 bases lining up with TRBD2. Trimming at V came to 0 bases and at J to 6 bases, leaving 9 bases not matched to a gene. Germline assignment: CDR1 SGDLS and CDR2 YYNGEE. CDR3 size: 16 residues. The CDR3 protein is CASSVAPAGVGDTQYF. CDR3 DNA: TGTGCCAGCAGCGTAGCACCAGCGGGAGTCGGGGATACGCAGTATTTT.

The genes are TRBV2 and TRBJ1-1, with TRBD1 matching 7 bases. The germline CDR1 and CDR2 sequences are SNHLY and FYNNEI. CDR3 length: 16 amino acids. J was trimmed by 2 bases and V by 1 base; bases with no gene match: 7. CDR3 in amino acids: CASSEEENRGNTEAFF. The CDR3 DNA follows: TGTGCCAGCAGTGAAGAAGAGAACAGGGGAAACACTGAAGCTTTCTTT.

The CDR3 coding sequence is TGTGCCAGCAGACGGACAGGGAGCGGCACAGATACGCAGTATTTT. Translated, it gives CASRRTGSGTDTQYF. The rearrangement joins TRBV11-2 to TRBJ2-3, with 8 positions matching TRBD1. The CDR3 spans 15 residues. The germline V gene has CDR1 SGHAT and CDR2 FQNNGV. The junction had 6 bases not matched to a gene; V was cut back by 6 bases and J by 1 base.

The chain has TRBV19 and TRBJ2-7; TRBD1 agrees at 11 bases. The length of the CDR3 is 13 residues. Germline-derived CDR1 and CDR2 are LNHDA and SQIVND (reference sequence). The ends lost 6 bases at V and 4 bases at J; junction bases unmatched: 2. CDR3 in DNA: TGTGCCAGTAGCCGGGACAGGGGGTACGAGCAGTACTTC. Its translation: CASSRDRGYEQYF. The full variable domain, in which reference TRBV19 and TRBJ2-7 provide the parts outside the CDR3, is DGGITQSPKYLFRKEGQNVTLSCEQNLNHDAMYWYRQDPGQGLRLIYYSQIVNDFQKGDIAEGYSVSREKKESFPLTVTSAQKNPTAFYLCASSRDRGYEQYFGPGTRLTVT.

The CDR3 spells CASSLGGTQPQHF. DNA for the CDR3: TGTGCCAGCAGTTTGGGAGGGACTCAGCCCCAGCATTTT. The V and J genes are TRBV27 and TRBJ1-5; D is perhaps TRBD1 (5 bases). The ends were cut back, 3 bases at V and 6 bases at J, with 9 bases in the middle. Germline CDR1 and CDR2: MNHEY and SMNVEV (reference sequence). The CDR3 is 13 residues long.

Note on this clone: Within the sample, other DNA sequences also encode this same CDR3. CDR3 nucleotide sequence: TGTGCCAGCCGCGGGACTAGCGGGACCGGGGAGCTGTTTTTT. Its protein is CASRGTSGTGELFF. The chain is built from TRBV2 and TRBJ2-2, with TRBD2 matching over 12 bases. Germline CDR1 SNHLY, CDR2 FYNNEI. There are 14 residues in the CDR3. J was trimmed by 5 bases and V by 8 bases; bases with no gene match: 3.

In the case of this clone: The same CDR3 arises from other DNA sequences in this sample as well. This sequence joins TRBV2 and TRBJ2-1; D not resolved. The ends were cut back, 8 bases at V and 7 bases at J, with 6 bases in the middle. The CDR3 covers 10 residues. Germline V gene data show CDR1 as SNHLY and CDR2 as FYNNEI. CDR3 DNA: TGTGCCAGCGGGCAGAATGAGCAGTTCTTC. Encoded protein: CASGQNEQFF. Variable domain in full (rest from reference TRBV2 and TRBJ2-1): EPEVTQTPSHQVTQMGQEVILRCVPISNHLYFYWYRQILGQKVEFLVSFYNNEISEKSEIFDDQFSVERPDGSNFTLKIRSTKLEDSAMYFCASGQNEQFFGPGTRLTVL.

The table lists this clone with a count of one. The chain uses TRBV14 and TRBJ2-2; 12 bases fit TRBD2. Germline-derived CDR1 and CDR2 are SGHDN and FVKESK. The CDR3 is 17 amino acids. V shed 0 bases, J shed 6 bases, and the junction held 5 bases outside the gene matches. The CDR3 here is CASSQDRGLAGSGELFF. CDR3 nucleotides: TGTGCCAGCAGCCAAGATCGTGGACTAGCGGGATCCGGGGAGCTGTTTTTT. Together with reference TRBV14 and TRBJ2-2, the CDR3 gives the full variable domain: EAGVTQFPSHSVIEKGQTVTLRCDPISGHDNLYWYRRVMGKEIKFLLHFVKESKQDESGMPNNRFLAERTGGTYSTLKVQPAELEDSGVYFCASSQDRGLAGSGELFFGEGSRLTVL.

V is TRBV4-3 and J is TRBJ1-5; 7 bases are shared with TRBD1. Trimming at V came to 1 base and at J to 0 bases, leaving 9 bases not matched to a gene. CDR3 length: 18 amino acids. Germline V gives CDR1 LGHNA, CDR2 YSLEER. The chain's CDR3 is CASSQAPTGTDSNQPQHF. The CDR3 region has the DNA TGCGCCAGCAGCCAAGCGCCTACCGGGACAGATAGCAATCAGCCCCAGCATTTT.

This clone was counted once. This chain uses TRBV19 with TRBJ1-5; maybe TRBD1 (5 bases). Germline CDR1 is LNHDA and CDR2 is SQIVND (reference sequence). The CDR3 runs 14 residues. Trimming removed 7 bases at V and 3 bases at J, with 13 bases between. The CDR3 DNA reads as TGTGCCAGTAAAACGACAGCCTACAATCAGCCCCAGCATTTT. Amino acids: CASKTTAYNQPQHF.

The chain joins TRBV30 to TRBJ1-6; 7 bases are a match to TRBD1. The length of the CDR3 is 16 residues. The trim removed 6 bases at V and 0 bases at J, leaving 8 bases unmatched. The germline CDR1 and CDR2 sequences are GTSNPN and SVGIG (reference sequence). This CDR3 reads CACPLQGSSYNSPLHF. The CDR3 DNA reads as TGTGCCTGTCCCCTACAGGGGAGCTCCTATAATTCACCCCTCCACTTT.

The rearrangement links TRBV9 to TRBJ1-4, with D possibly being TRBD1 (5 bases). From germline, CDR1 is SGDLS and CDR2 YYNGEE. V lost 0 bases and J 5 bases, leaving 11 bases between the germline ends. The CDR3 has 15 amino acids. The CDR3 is CASSVGPGINEKLFF. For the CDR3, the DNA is TGTGCCAGCAGCGTAGGACCAGGGATCAATGAAAAACTGTTTTTT.

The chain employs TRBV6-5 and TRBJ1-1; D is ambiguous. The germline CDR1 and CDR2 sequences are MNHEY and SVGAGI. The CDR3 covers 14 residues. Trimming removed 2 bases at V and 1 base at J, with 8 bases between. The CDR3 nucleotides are TGTGCCAGCAGTTACCTGACACCGAACACTGAAGCTTTCTTT. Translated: CASSYLTPNTEAFF.

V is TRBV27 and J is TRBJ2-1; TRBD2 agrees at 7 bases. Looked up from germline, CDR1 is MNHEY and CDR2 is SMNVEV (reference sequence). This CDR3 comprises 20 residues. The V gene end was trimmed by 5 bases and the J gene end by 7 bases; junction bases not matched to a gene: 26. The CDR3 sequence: CASSLRLMILGGRAGNEQFF. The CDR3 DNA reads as TGTGCCAGCAGTCTCCGTCTCATGATATTAGGAGGGAGGGCGGGGAATGAGCAGTTCTTC.